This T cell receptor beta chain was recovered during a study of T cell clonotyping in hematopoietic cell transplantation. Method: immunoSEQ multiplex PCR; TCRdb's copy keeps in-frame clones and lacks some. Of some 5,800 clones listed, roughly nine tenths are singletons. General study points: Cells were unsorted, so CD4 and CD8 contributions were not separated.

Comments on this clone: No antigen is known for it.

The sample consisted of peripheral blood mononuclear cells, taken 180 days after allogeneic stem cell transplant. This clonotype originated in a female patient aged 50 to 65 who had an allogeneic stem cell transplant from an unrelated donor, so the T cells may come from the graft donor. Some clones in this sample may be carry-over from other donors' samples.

The CDR3 coding sequence is TGTGCCAGCGGAGGGCCGGGGGCCCTCAGCTCCTACGAGCAGTACTTC. As protein: CASGGPGALSSYEQYF. The J gene is TRBJ2-7, the V gene TRBV6-6; D possibly matches TRBD1 or TRBD2 (6 bases each). The V end lost 8 bases, the J end lost 0 bases, and 20 bases lay between the germline ends. Per the germline V gene, CDR1 is MNHNY and CDR2 is SVGAGI (reference sequence). This CDR3 is 16 amino acids long.